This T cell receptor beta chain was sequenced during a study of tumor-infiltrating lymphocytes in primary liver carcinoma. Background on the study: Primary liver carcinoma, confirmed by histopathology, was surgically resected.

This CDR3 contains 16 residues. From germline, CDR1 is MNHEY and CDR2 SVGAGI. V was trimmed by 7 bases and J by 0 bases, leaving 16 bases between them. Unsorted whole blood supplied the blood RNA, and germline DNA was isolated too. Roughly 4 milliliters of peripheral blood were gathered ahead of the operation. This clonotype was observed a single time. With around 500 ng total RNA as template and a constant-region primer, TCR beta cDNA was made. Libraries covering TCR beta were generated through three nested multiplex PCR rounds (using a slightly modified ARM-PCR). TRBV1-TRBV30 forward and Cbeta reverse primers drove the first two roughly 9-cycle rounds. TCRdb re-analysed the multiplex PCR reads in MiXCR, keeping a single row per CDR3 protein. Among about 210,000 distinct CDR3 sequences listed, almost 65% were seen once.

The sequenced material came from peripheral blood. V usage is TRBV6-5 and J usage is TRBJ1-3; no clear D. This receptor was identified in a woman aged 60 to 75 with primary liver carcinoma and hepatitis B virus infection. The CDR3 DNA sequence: TGTGCCAGCACTCAACGGGGTAGGGCCTCTGGAAACACCATATATTTT. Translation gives CASTQRGRASGNTIYF.